This T cell receptor (beta chain) came from a study of blood T cells in healthy people across ages. Findings and limits, study-wide: Samples with more naive T cells showed higher observed beta diversity.

The CDR3 has 16 residues. Germline CDR1 SEHNR, CDR2 FQNEAQ (reference sequence). V was pared by 5 bases and J by 0 bases, with 6 bases of the junction left unmatched. As for this clonotype: Its antigen is not known.

For the second PCR, which ran for about 7 to 11 cycles, a sample-barcoded 5' primer and a J-beta primer mix were used. Each TCR beta cDNA got a 12-nucleotide random molecular identifier. A single record per CDR3 protein comes from TCRdb applying MiXCR to the 5' RACE reads. Among about a million distinct CDR3 sequences, 48% were seen once, and the ten largest hold roughly 12%. Sequenced input: blood. The clonotype originates from a man aged 30 to 45 in good health. The V and J genes are TRBV7-9 and TRBJ1-4; 7 nucleotides match TRBD1. CDR3 sequence reads: CASSPDRAATNEKLFF. Written as DNA, the CDR3 is TGTGCCAGCAGCCCCGACAGGGCTGCAACTAATGAAAAACTGTTTTTT.